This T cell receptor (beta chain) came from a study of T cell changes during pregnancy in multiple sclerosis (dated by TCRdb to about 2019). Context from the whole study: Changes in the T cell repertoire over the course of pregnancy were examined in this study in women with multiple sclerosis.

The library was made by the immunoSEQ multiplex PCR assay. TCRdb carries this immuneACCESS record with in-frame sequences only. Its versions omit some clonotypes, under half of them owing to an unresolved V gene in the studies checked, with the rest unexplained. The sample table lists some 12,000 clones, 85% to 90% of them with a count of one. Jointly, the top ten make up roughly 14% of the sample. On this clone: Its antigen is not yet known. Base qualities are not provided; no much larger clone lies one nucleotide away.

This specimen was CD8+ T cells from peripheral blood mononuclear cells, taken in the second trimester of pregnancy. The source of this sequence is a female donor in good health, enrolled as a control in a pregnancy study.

The DNA sequence is given as TGTGCCAGCAGCCCAACGGGGGGGCGGGATGGCTACACCTTC. Its protein product is CASSPTGGRDGYTF. The V and J genes are TRBV4-2 and TRBJ1-2; the D gene is perhaps TRBD1, from 6 matching bases. Sequences LGHNA (CDR1) and YNFKEQ (CDR2) are obtained from the germline V gene. V is shortened by 4 bases, J by 6 bases, and the region joining them spans 15 bases. Including cysteine and phenylalanine, the CDR3 has 14 amino acids. The retained sequence is limited to the CDR3, 42 bases, with the frame set at the first base.